One sample yielded the 23 T cell receptor beta chains listed below, sequenced in a study of cytotoxic CD8 clonotypes in ibrutinib-treated CLL. TCRdb's copy holds only in-frame clones and misses some; the assay was immunoSEQ multiplex PCR. The sample carries 150,000 or so clones, roughly 85% recorded once. This specimen was PBMCs, taken after 24 months of ibrutinib treatment. The receptors originated from a human donor with chronic lymphocytic leukemia.

The V and J genes are TRBV7-2 and TRBJ2-7, with 10 bases lining up with TRBD1. V lost 1 base, J lost 6 bases, and 9 bases stayed unmatched. The length of the CDR3 is 16 residues. Germline V gives CDR1 SGHTA, CDR2 FQGNSA. The CDR3 DNA reads TGTGCCAGCAGCTTAGTTTGGGGACAGGGGTCCGGCGAGCAGTACTTC. It yields the protein CASSLVWGQGSGEQYF.

The chain uses TRBV5-1 and TRBJ1-2; no clear D gene. Trimming removed 1 base at V and 0 bases at J, with 1 base between. The germline V gene encodes CDR1 SGHRS and CDR2 YFSETQ. The CDR3 is 12 residues long. In DNA form, the CDR3 reads TGCGCCAGCAGCTTGACTAACTATGGCTACACCTTC. Its protein is CASSLTNYGYTF.

The chain employs TRBV7-8 and TRBJ2-5; 9 bases line up with TRBD1. The CDR3 runs to 13 residues. Germline CDR1 SGHVS, CDR2 FQNEAQ. The V gene end was trimmed by 3 bases and the J gene end by 6 bases; junction bases not matched to a gene: 2. This CDR3 reads CASSLDRGKTQYF. As DNA, the CDR3 is TGTGCCAGCAGCTTGGACAGGGGAAAGACCCAGTACTTC.

This clone has a handful of counts. The chain carries TRBV6-5 and TRBJ2-7; 8 nucleotides align to TRBD1. Germline V gene sequence: CDR1 MNHEY, CDR2 SVGAGI. V lost 6 bases and J lost 3; bases outside the gene matches: 7. This CDR3 region has 14 residues. For the CDR3, the DNA is TGTGCCAGCAGAACCGCAGGGGGCGGCTACGAGCAGTACTTC. Protein product: CASRTAGGGYEQYF.

V usage is TRBV6-6 and J usage is TRBJ2-1; D is possibly TRBD2 (5 bases). In germline, CDR1 is MNHNY, CDR2 SVGAGI (reference sequence). V was clipped by 7 bases and J by 8 bases, with 12 bases between them. CDR3 length: 12 amino acids. CDR3 nucleotides: TGTGCCAGCACTGGGAGCATCTATGAGCAGTTCTTC. This codes for CASTGSIYEQFF.

V is TRBV18 and J is TRBJ1-3; D might be TRBD1 (6 bases). Per the germline V gene, CDR1 is KGHSH and CDR2 is LQKENI. There are 14 residues in the CDR3. The V end was cut by 11 bases, the J end by 2 bases, with 16 bases between. CDR3 amino acids: CAGWAGATGNTIYF. The CDR3 DNA is TGTGCCGGTTGGGCAGGGGCAACTGGAAACACCATATATTTT.

The chain couples TRBV18 to TRBJ1-3, with a tentative D call TRBD1 (6 bases). The CDR3 length is 18 residues. CDR1 is KGHSH and CDR2 is LQKENI in the germline V gene. Trimming shortened V by 5 bases and J by 0 bases, and 20 bases separated the two germline ends. The chain's CDR3 is CASSIQSGQGRSGNTIYF. The CDR3, as DNA: TGTGCCAGCTCAATTCAATCGGGACAAGGTCGCTCTGGAAACACCATATATTTT.

The rearrangement uses TRBV5-1 and TRBJ2-2; D gene unclear. Germline V CDR1 and CDR2: SGHRS, YFSETQ. CDR3 size: 13 residues. Trimming shortened V by 2 bases and J by 2 bases, and 4 bases separated the two germline ends. The CDR3 reads CASSFGNTGELFF. Here the CDR3 DNA reads TGCGCCAGCAGCTTCGGCAACACCGGGGAGCTGTTTTTT.

The chain is built from TRBV19 and TRBJ1-2; D unresolved. Looked up from germline, CDR1 is LNHDA and CDR2 is SQIVND (reference sequence). The CDR3 has 15 residues. The germline V and J ends were trimmed by 4 bases and 6 bases, with 18 bases remaining between them. CDR3 DNA: TGTGCCAGTAGTAACCCGCGACCAAGGACGCATGGCTACACCTTC. Its protein product is CASSNPRPRTHGYTF.

Worth noting for this clone: A read error may account for a junction end that differs from germline. The gene calls are TRBV7-7 and TRBJ2-5; tentative D call: TRBD2 (5 bases). The V gene's germline CDR1 is SSHAT and CDR2 FNYEAQ (reference sequence). The CDR3 has 12 residues. CDR3 protein: CASSPLEGTQYF. CDR3 nucleotide sequence: TGTGCTAGCAGCCCCCTAGAGGGGACCCAGTACTTC.

Regarding this clone: An end of the junction does not agree with germline; a read error may underlie this. This chain joins TRBV27 and TRBJ2-5; D remains unclear. The CDR3 sequence is 14 residues long. Germline assignment: CDR1 MNHEY and CDR2 SMNVEV (reference sequence). The CDR3 DNA reads TGTGCCAGCAGTTTTTTGCAGAACCAAGAAACCCAGTACTTC. This encodes CASSFLQNQETQYF.

The rearrangement uses TRBV10-3 and TRBJ2-5; 8 bases align to TRBD2. This CDR3 spans 13 amino acids. Trimming cost V 6 bases and J 3 bases; bases outside gene matches: 3. The germline V gene has CDR1 ENHRY and CDR2 SYGVKD. CDR3 in DNA: TGTGCCATCAGCGGGGGGGCGAAAGAGACCCAGTACTTC. Translation: CAISGGAKETQYF.

The rearrangement joins TRBV19 to TRBJ1-4; 9 nucleotides agree with TRBD1. With V trimmed by 2 bases and J by 8 bases, 21 bases remained unmatched. Germline V gene sequence: CDR1 LNHDA, CDR2 SQIVND (reference sequence). The CDR3 is 20 residues long. The CDR3 is CASSIRGSGGRTGVREKLFF. For the CDR3, the DNA is TGTGCCAGTAGTATACGGGGTTCGGGCGGACGGACAGGGGTGAGAGAAAAACTGTTTTTT.

The chain recombines TRBV10-3 with TRBJ2-2; TRBD2 agrees at 8 bases. CDR1 ENHRY and CDR2 SYGVKD come from the germline V gene. The CDR3 has 14 residues. V dropped 10 bases and J dropped 0; count of bases not matched to a gene: 4. The DNA of the CDR3 is TGTGCCACTCTAGCGGGTTCGAACACCGGGGAGCTGTTTTTT. This codes for CATLAGSNTGELFF.

The CDR3 is CSVFTPNYGYTF. The CDR3 nucleotides are TGCAGCGTTTTCACTCCTAACTATGGCTACACCTTC. The chain carries TRBV29-1 and TRBJ1-2; D is unresolved. Trimming took off 5 bases at V and 0 bases at J, with 7 bases between the two ends. Germline lookup yields CDR1 SQVTM and CDR2 ANQGSEA. The CDR3 length is 12 residues.

J is TRBJ1-2 and V is TRBV28; 8 bases agree with TRBD1. This CDR3 is 15 amino acids long. Germline CDR1 and CDR2: MDHEN and SYDVKM. Trimming took 5 bases from V and 4 from J; bases not matched to a gene: 9. The CDR3: CASSPTRGLGYGYTF. The CDR3 DNA reads as TGTGCCAGCAGTCCAACCAGGGGGCTGGGCTATGGCTACACCTTC.

The J gene is TRBJ1-4, the V gene TRBV28; 8 nucleotides agree with TRBD1. This CDR3 is built from 15 residues. CDR1 and CDR2 (germline): MDHEN, SYDVKM. The junction had 10 bases not matched to a gene; V was cut back by 5 bases and J by 8 bases. Here the CDR3 DNA reads TGTGCCAGCAGTCCGCAGACAGGGGAAGGGGAAAAACTGTTTTTT. It encodes CASSPQTGEGEKLFF.

This clone was seen just once. V is TRBV6-5 and J is TRBJ2-1, with TRBD1 identical over 7 bases. Trimming removed 2 bases from V and 4 bases from J; junction bases left unmatched: 5. Germline CDR1 is MNHEY and CDR2 is SVGAGI. This CDR3 is 15 amino acids long. The CDR3 bases are TGTGCCAGCAGTTACGCGGACAGGAATTACAATGAGCAGTTCTTC. This translates into CASSYADRNYNEQFF.

The chain recombines TRBV19 with TRBJ2-3; possible D gene TRBD1, 7 bases. CDR3 length: 18 residues. Germline CDR1 and CDR2: LNHDA and SQIVND (reference sequence). Between the trimmed V and J ends, which lost 1 base and 1 base, there was a span of 18 bases. This CDR3 reads CASSIVSEGAGGTDTQYF. DNA of the CDR3: TGTGCCAGTAGTATAGTATCGGAGGGGGCAGGAGGCACAGATACGCAGTATTTT. Using reference TRBV19 and TRBJ2-3 for the parts outside the CDR3, the full variable domain is DGGITQSPKYLFRKEGQNVTLSCEQNLNHDAMYWYRQDPGQGLRLIYYSQIVNDFQKGDIAEGYSVSREKKESFPLTVTSAQKNPTAFYLCASSIVSEGAGGTDTQYFGPGTRLTVL.

The chain carries TRBV19 and TRBJ1-2, with D possibly TRBD1 on 5 matching bases. The CDR3 length is 17 residues. Per the germline V gene, CDR1 is LNHDA and CDR2 is SQIVND (reference sequence). The V end was cut by 3 bases, the J end by 2 bases, with 19 bases between. The CDR3 loop reads CASSIAPRTLINYGYTF. DNA of the CDR3: TGTGCCAGTAGTATCGCTCCGCGGACACTTATCAACTATGGCTACACCTTC.

V gene TRBV11-3 combines with J gene TRBJ2-7, with 9 bases fitting TRBD2. The germline V gene has CDR1 SGHNT and CDR2 YENEEA. The CDR3 is 13 amino acids. Unmatched junction bases numbered 4, after V lost 4 bases and J lost 6 bases. The CDR3 loop is CASSSSGRREQYF. CDR3 nucleotide sequence: TGTGCCAGCAGCTCAAGCGGGAGGCGCGAGCAGTACTTC.

The chain joins TRBV2 to TRBJ2-5, with D possibly being TRBD1 or TRBD2 (5 bases each). Trimming pared 2 bases from V and 5 bases from J, leaving 21 bases between. CDR1 and CDR2 (germline): SNHLY, FYNNEI. The CDR3 consists of 17 residues. CDR3 bases: TGTGCCAGCAGTGAACCCTTCACCCCGGGGCTCGGGGAGACCCAGTACTTC. Translated, it gives CASSEPFTPGLGETQYF.

The chain has TRBV7-9 and TRBJ2-7; D is undetermined. Germline CDR1 is SEHNR and CDR2 is FQNEAQ (reference sequence). V lost 6 bases and J 3 bases, leaving 6 bases between the germline ends. The CDR3 consists of 11 residues. The CDR3 DNA reads as TGTGCCAGCAGTTTTATCTACGAGCAGTACTTC. Translated, it gives CASSFIYEQYF.